Each of the 32 T cell receptor beta chains below was sequenced from the same sample in a study of cytomegalovirus exposure and HLA in healthy donors. Vbeta (60) and Jbeta (13) primers were used in the PCR. TCRdb's table, derived via immunoSEQ multiplex PCR, lists solely in-frame clones and lacks some. The repertoire holds some 170,000 clones, with approximately 70% as singletons. The specimen was PBMCs. All receptors come from a human donor in good health.

This chain links TRBV6-6 with TRBJ2-7; possibly TRBD1 for D (6 bases). The CDR3 spans 15 residues. CDR1 and CDR2 from the germline V gene are MNHNY and SVGAGI (reference sequence). Deletions cut 5 bases from V and 0 bases from J, with 14 bases between. The chain's CDR3 is CASSPRGTDSYEQYF. DNA for the CDR3: TGTGCCAGCAGTCCGAGGGGGACCGACTCCTACGAGCAGTACTTC.

The V call is TRBV9, the J call TRBJ2-3; 13 nucleotides agree with TRBD2. The CDR3 runs to 15 residues. The junction had 4 bases not matched to a gene; V was cut back by 4 bases and J by 5 bases. Germline CDR1 reads SGDLS; CDR2 reads YYNGEE. Here the CDR3 DNA reads TGTGCCAGCAGCAAACGACTAGCGGGGGGAGATACGCAGTATTTT. This gives the protein CASSKRLAGGDTQYF.

The chain has TRBV6-5 and TRBJ2-5, with 7 bases aligning to TRBD1. This CDR3 has 15 residues. V lost 6 bases and J lost 1; bases outside the gene matches: 8. CDR1 is MNHEY and CDR2 is SVGAGI in the germline V gene. CDR3 region: CASSYAWDSQETQYF. DNA for the CDR3: TGTGCCAGCAGCTATGCCTGGGACAGCCAAGAGACCCAGTACTTC.

The chain carries TRBV29-1 and TRBJ2-5; 10 bases are a match to TRBD2. The junction had 9 bases not matched to a gene; V was cut back by 3 bases and J by 5 bases. Per the germline V gene, CDR1 is SQVTM and CDR2 is ANQGSEA. CDR3 length equals 15 residues. CDR3 in DNA: TGCAGCGTTGAGACCCCAGCGGGGGGGCCGGAGACCCAGTACTTC. Translating gives CSVETPAGGPETQYF.

This chain uses TRBV7-6 with TRBJ1-5, with D perhaps matching TRBD1 (6 bases). Germline CDR1 is SGHVS and CDR2 is FNYEAQ. The CDR3 covers 15 residues. V gave up 5 bases and J gave up 1 base, with 12 bases separating them. The CDR3 coding sequence is TGTGCCAGCAGCGGGACACCCTCGAGCAATCAGCCCCAGCATTTT. It yields the protein CASSGTPSSNQPQHF.

The chain joins TRBV29-1 to TRBJ2-5; the D is unclear. TRBJ2-7 explains the end of the DNA better; the J call may be wrong. The V gene's germline CDR1 is SQVTM and CDR2 ANQGSEA. There are 13 residues in the CDR3. Written as DNA, the CDR3 is TGCAGCGTTGTCGTACGGAGCTCCTACGAGCAGTACTTC. Translation gives CSVVVRSSYEQYF.

This chain joins TRBV29-1 and TRBJ1-2; TRBD1 might be the D (5 bases). Germline V gives CDR1 SQVTM, CDR2 ANQGSEA. The CDR3 is made up of 13 amino acids. For the CDR3, the DNA is TGCACCTCCCGGAGGGTACAGGACTATGGCTACACCTTC. Its protein is CTSRRVQDYGYTF.

The chain recombines TRBV5-5 with TRBJ1-3; maybe TRBD1 (5 bases). CDR1 SGHKS and CDR2 YYEKEE come from the germline V gene (reference sequence). This CDR3 is built from 16 residues. Between the trimmed V and J ends, which lost 6 bases and 0 bases, there was a span of 16 bases. CDR3 in amino acids: CASMIGYRNSGNTIYF. Written as DNA, the CDR3 is TGTGCCAGCATGATAGGCTACAGGAACTCTGGAAACACCATATATTTT.

This clone was seen more than once but under ten times. V gene TRBV7-8 combines with J gene TRBJ1-5; D is undetermined. This CDR3 region has 15 residues. The germline CDR1 and CDR2 sequences are SGHVS and FQNEAQ. V was shortened by 4 bases and J by 0 bases, with 10 bases between the two germline ends. The CDR3 spells CASSSSQASNQPQHF. The CDR3 bases are TGTGCCAGCAGCTCAAGCCAGGCTAGCAATCAGCCCCAGCATTTT. Together with reference TRBV7-8 and TRBJ1-5, the CDR3 gives the full variable domain: GAGVSQSPRYKVAKRGQDVALRCDPISGHVSLFWYQQALGQGPEFLTYFQNEAQLDKSGLPSDRFFAERPEGSVSTLKIQRTQQEDSAVYLCASSSSQASNQPQHFGDGTRLSIL.

This clone has a single count. The CDR3 reads CASSEGSGSAYEQYF. The CDR3 DNA reads TGTGCCAGCAGTGAAGGTAGCGGGTCTGCCTACGAGCAGTACTTC. The gene calls are TRBV6-1 and TRBJ2-7; TRBD2 aligns across 7 bases. Germline CDR1 MNHNS, CDR2 SASEGT. The CDR3 is made up of 15 amino acids. V lost 1 base to trimming and J lost 2 bases; unmatched junction nucleotides: 5.

The CDR3 loop is CASSLVVPRGTGELFF. CDR3 nucleotides: TGCGCCAGCAGCTTGGTCGTGCCCAGGGGGACCGGGGAGCTGTTTTTT. The gene calls are TRBV5-1 and TRBJ2-2, with 7 positions matching TRBD1. Germline assignment: CDR1 SGHRS and CDR2 YFSETQ. The CDR3 runs 16 residues. V shed 0 bases, J shed 5 bases, and the junction held 7 bases outside the gene matches.

In its sample, this clone was seen a few times. V is TRBV27 and J is TRBJ1-6; 7 nucleotides match TRBD1. The V gene end was trimmed by 6 bases and the J gene end by 6 bases; junction bases not matched to a gene: 14. The CDR3 runs to 17 residues. Germline CDR1 and CDR2: MNHEY and SMNVEV (reference sequence). The CDR3 DNA follows: TGTGCCAGCAGCCTTTTATGGGGTGGGACAGTTAATTCACCCCTCCACTTT. This translates into CASSLLWGGTVNSPLHF.

The J gene is TRBJ1-2, the V gene TRBV21-1. TRBV21-1 is tagged as a pseudogene. The CDR3 runs 15 residues. The CDR3 DNA is TGTGCCAGCAGCAAAGGGCAGGGAGGGATCGGGGGCTACACCTTC. This sequence encodes CASSKGQGGIGGYTF.

There are many counts of this clone. For the CDR3, the DNA is TGTGCCAGTAGTATAGTCGGACAGGGGCCCGTTCATGAGCAGTTCTTC. Its translation: CASSIVGQGPVHEQFF. The V and J genes are TRBV19 and TRBJ2-1; 9 bases fit TRBD1. The trim removed 1 base at V and 8 bases at J, leaving 9 bases unmatched. This CDR3 comprises 16 residues. Germline assignment: CDR1 LNHDA and CDR2 SQIVND (reference sequence).

This rearrangement joins TRBV2 to TRBJ1-5; 10 bases map to TRBD1. This CDR3 contains 18 residues. The J segment lost 2 bases and the V segment lost 4 bases, leaving 11 bases of the junction unmatched. Germline assignment: CDR1 SNHLY and CDR2 FYNNEI. DNA of the CDR3: TGTGCCAGCAGTGGTGGGACAGGGGTCCGGTGGCGCAATCAGCCCCAGCATTTT. This translates into CASSGGTGVRWRNQPQHF.

In this sample, this clone turned up once. The chain carries TRBV10-3 and TRBJ1-5, with D unresolved. CDR1 ENHRY and CDR2 SYGVKD come from the germline V gene. Between the trimmed V and J ends, which lost 4 bases and 4 bases, there was a span of 8 bases. This CDR3 is 13 amino acids long. The DNA for the CDR3 is TGTGCCATCAGTGGGGCAGTAAATCAGCCCCAGCATTTT. Translating it yields CAISGAVNQPQHF.

The rearrangement joins TRBV4-1 to TRBJ2-2; 12 bases are a match to TRBD2. The CDR3 is 16 residues long. Germline loops: CDR1 MGHRA, CDR2 YSYEKL. V lost 5 bases and J lost 6; bases outside the gene matches: 7. The CDR3 region is CASSATSGGPSGELFF. Written as DNA, the CDR3 is TGCGCCAGCAGCGCAACTAGCGGGGGGCCCTCCGGGGAGCTGTTTTTT.

The genes are TRBV11-2 and TRBJ2-5; TRBD2 matches at 9 bases. There are 16 residues in the CDR3. V lost 7 bases to trimming and J lost 2 bases; unmatched junction nucleotides: 11. The germline gives CDR1 SGHAT, CDR2 FQNNGV. CDR3 protein: CASTPTSGEFQETQYF. CDR3 sequence (DNA): TGTGCCAGCACCCCGACTAGCGGAGAGTTTCAAGAGACCCAGTACTTC.

This clone turned up a few times. The rearrangement joins TRBV25-1 to TRBJ1-2; D gene ambiguous. V was cut by 4 bases and J by 4 bases, with 19 bases left in between. This CDR3 contains 16 residues. Germline assignment: CDR1 MGHDK and CDR2 SYGVNS. The CDR3 coding sequence is TGTGCCAGCAGTGTAGACTCGGGAGGAAACATCTATGGCTACACCTTC. As protein: CASSVDSGGNIYGYTF.

The chain combines TRBV19 with TRBJ1-5; 7 bases are shared with TRBD1. Germline values: CDR1 LNHDA, CDR2 SQIVND (reference sequence). Trimming removed 3 bases from V and 5 bases from J; junction bases left unmatched: 7. The CDR3 is 15 amino acids. CDR3 in amino acids: CASSMEDRRDQPQHF. The CDR3 DNA reads TGTGCCAGTAGTATGGAGGACAGGCGGGATCAGCCCCAGCATTTT.

This clone appeared a few times. The chain carries TRBV19 and TRBJ1-1; TRBD1 might be the D (5 bases). Germline CDR1 reads LNHDA; CDR2 reads SQIVND (reference sequence). V lost 9 bases to trimming and J lost 4 bases, with 21 bases between them. This CDR3 contains 15 residues. The CDR3 reads CASRPEAGMATEAFF. DNA for the CDR3: TGTGCCAGCCGCCCCGAGGCAGGGATGGCCACTGAAGCTTTCTTT.

The chain uses TRBV7-9 and TRBJ2-7; TRBD1 matches at 7 bases. Trimming at V came to 5 bases and at J to 0 bases, leaving 4 bases not matched to a gene. This CDR3 is built from 14 residues. Germline loops: CDR1 SEHNR, CDR2 FQNEAQ (reference sequence). The CDR3 nucleotides read TGTGCCAGCAGCCCAGACAGGGCCTCCTACGAGCAGTACTTC. Its protein product is CASSPDRASYEQYF.

The chain has TRBV2 and TRBJ1-6; weak D call: TRBD1 (5 bases). Germline-derived CDR1 and CDR2 are SNHLY and FYNNEI. CDR3 length: 14 amino acids. V was cut by 5 bases and J by 9 bases, with 14 bases left in between. The CDR3 sequence: CASSYSRGSSPLHF. CDR3 DNA sequence: TGTGCCAGCAGTTACAGTCGGGGGAGTTCACCCCTCCACTTT. Filled out from reference TRBV2 and TRBJ1-6, the complete variable domain reads EPEVTQTPSHQVTQMGQEVILRCVPISNHLYFYWYRQILGQKVEFLVSFYNNEISEKSEIFDDQFSVERPDGSNFTLKIRSTKLEDSAMYFCASSYSRGSSPLHFGNGTRLTVT.

The rearrangement links TRBV9 to TRBJ2-1; 8 bases map to TRBD2. Trimming removed 0 bases from V and 6 bases from J; junction bases left unmatched: 2. CDR1 SGDLS and CDR2 YYNGEE come from the germline V gene. The CDR3 has 14 amino acids. This chain's CDR3 is CASSVVRGGNEQFF. DNA of the CDR3: TGTGCCAGCAGCGTAGTTCGGGGGGGCAATGAGCAGTTCTTC.

The gene calls are TRBV7-9 and TRBJ1-3; D gene unclear. Germline CDR1 is SEHNR and CDR2 is FQNEAQ (reference sequence). V shed 5 bases and J shed 2 bases, with 10 bases lying between them. The CDR3 sequence is 14 residues long. The CDR3 bases are TGTGCCAGCAGCAGAGACACGGCTGGAAACACCATATATTTT. It specifies CASSRDTAGNTIYF.

The J gene is TRBJ2-1, the V gene TRBV30; 9 bases map to TRBD1. The CDR3 is made up of 13 amino acids. J gave up 15 bases and V 0 bases, and 9 bases lay outside the gene matches. Germline CDR1 is GTSNPN and CDR2 is SVGIG (reference sequence). CDR3 in amino acids: CAWSVGPTGGTFF. In DNA, the CDR3 is TGTGCCTGGAGTGTAGGCCCGACAGGGGGGACGTTCTTC.

V usage is TRBV6-5 and J usage is TRBJ1-6; D is possibly TRBD1 (5 bases). Trimming left V 0 bases short and J 7 bases short, with 10 bases between. The V gene's germline CDR1 is MNHEY and CDR2 SVGAGI. The CDR3 is 15 residues long. Written as DNA, the CDR3 is TGTGCCAGCAGTTACTCGCAGGGTCGGAATTCACCCCTCCACTTT. Protein sequence: CASSYSQGRNSPLHF.

This clone was observed a few times. The chain has TRBV19 and TRBJ2-5; D gene ambiguous. CDR3 size: 14 residues. Germline CDR1 is LNHDA and CDR2 is SQIVND (reference sequence). V was trimmed by 3 bases and J by 2 bases, leaving 10 bases between them. CDR3: CASSINRRQETQYF. The DNA of the CDR3 is TGTGCCAGTAGTATTAACAGAAGACAAGAGACCCAGTACTTC.

The chain carries TRBV10-3 and TRBJ1-1; TRBD1 aligns across 12 bases. The germline V gene has CDR1 ENHRY and CDR2 SYGVKD. J was trimmed by 4 bases and V by 6 bases; bases with no gene match: 3. The CDR3 totals 14 residues. CDR3 sequence (DNA): TGTGCCATCAGGGGACAGGGGGCCGGCACTGAAGCTTTCTTT. It specifies CAIRGQGAGTEAFF.

This chain connects TRBV30 to TRBJ2-5; D might be TRBD1 (7 bases). Germline V gives CDR1 GTSNPN, CDR2 SVGIG (reference sequence). V lost 5 bases and J lost 3, with 16 bases in between. The length of the CDR3 is 14 residues. CDR3 bases: TGTGCCTGGGCGGGACAGCAAGGAAAAGAGACCCAGTACTTC. This translates into CAWAGQQGKETQYF.

J is TRBJ1-3 and V is TRBV5-6, with TRBD1 as a possible D gene (6 bases). The CDR3 has 16 amino acids. Germline values: CDR1 SGHDT, CDR2 YYEEEE. V was trimmed by 4 bases and J by 0 bases, leaving 14 bases between them. CDR3 in DNA: TGTGCCAGCAGCGACACAGGGCTGGCCTCTGGAAACACCATATATTTT. Translation gives CASSDTGLASGNTIYF. Together with reference TRBV5-6 and TRBJ1-3, the CDR3 gives the full variable domain: DAGVTQSPTHLIKTRGQQVTLRCSPKSGHDTVSWYQQALGQGPQFIFQYYEEEERQRGNFPDRFSGHQFPNYSSELNVNALLLGDSALYLCASSDTGLASGNTIYFGEGSWLTVV.

The V and J genes are TRBV11-3 and TRBJ2-3; 10 positions agree with TRBD2. Germline loops: CDR1 SGHNT, CDR2 YENEEA. Unmatched junction bases numbered 5, after V lost 5 bases and J lost 0 bases. The CDR3 extends over 16 amino acids. The CDR3 coding sequence is TGTGCCAGCAGCCTGAGAGCGGGGGGGAGCACAGATACGCAGTATTTT. This codes for CASSLRAGGSTDTQYF.